What follows are 21 T cell receptor beta chains derived from one specimen sequenced in a study of OX40 agonist ivuxolimab in advanced cancers. The protocol was immunoSEQ multiplex PCR, while the TCRdb copy is restricted to in-frame clones and leaves out a portion. The data hold about 99,000 clones, with less than 95% observed a single time. Source: CD4+ or CD8+ T cells sorted from blood, taken in a trial of the OX40 agonist ivuxolimab. Receptor source: an adult with an advanced solid tumor such as melanoma, head and neck, liver or kidney cancer.

This chain joins TRBV20-1 and TRBJ2-5; D is undetermined. This CDR3 has 11 residues. CDR1 is DFQATT, CDR2 SNEGSKA, per germline (reference sequence). Trimming removed 6 bases at V and 4 bases at J, with 9 bases between. Here the CDR3 reads CSAKIGETQYF. The CDR3 DNA follows: TGCAGTGCAAAAATAGGAGAGACCCAGTACTTC.

The chain couples TRBV6-5 to TRBJ1-1, with TRBD1 as a possible D gene (6 bases). Germline V gene sequence: CDR1 MNHEY, CDR2 SVGAGI. Trimming removed 4 bases from V and 1 base from J, with 13 bases in between. The length of the CDR3 is 15 residues. The CDR3 DNA reads TGTGCCAGCAGTTCAGCCGGGACAAAGAACACTGAAGCTTTCTTT. Amino acid sequence: CASSSAGTKNTEAFF.

The chain joins TRBV9 to TRBJ1-1; D gene uncertain. V was trimmed by 0 bases and J by 1 base, leaving 4 bases between them. There are 13 residues in the CDR3. Germline V lookup: CDR1 SGDLS, CDR2 YYNGEE. CDR3 nucleotide sequence: TGTGCCAGCAGCGTAGGAACGAACACTGAAGCTTTCTTT. It encodes CASSVGTNTEAFF.

The sample holds one count of this clone. The V call is TRBV2, the J call TRBJ2-3; D possibly corresponds to TRBD2 (5 bases). Trimming pared 10 bases from V and 3 bases from J, leaving 17 bases between. CDR1 SNHLY and CDR2 FYNNEI come from the germline V gene. The CDR3 runs 14 residues. The CDR3 bases are TGTGCCACCAGCGGTGGACCCCGAACAGATACGCAGTATTTT. It codes for CATSGGPRTDTQYF.

The chain combines TRBV28 with TRBJ2-7, with D tentatively TRBD1 or TRBD2 (5 bases each). CDR3 size: 15 residues. Looked up from germline, CDR1 is MDHEN and CDR2 is SYDVKM. V lost 5 bases and J 3 bases, leaving 17 bases between the germline ends. The CDR3 loop reads CASSTGSGLNYEQYF. CDR3 DNA sequence: TGTGCCAGCAGTACAGGAAGCGGACTGAACTACGAGCAGTACTTC.

The chain employs TRBV10-3 and TRBJ2-7; D not resolved. Germline V gene sequence: CDR1 ENHRY, CDR2 SYGVKD. Trimming took 0 bases from V and 7 from J, leaving 7 bases between them. CDR3 length: 12 residues. The CDR3 nucleotides read TGTGCCATCAGTGAGTCTACGAGGGAGCAGTACTTC. Its translation: CAISESTREQYF.

The chain employs TRBV19 and TRBJ1-4; D not resolved. The CDR3 contains 14 residues. Germline lookup yields CDR1 LNHDA and CDR2 SQIVND (reference sequence). V was cut by 10 bases and J by 0 bases, with 12 bases left in between. DNA for the CDR3: TGTGCCACCCGACGCTACGCAACTAATGAAAAACTGTTTTTT. Translation: CATRRYATNEKLFF.

The rearrangement uses TRBV9 and TRBJ2-5; 10 nucleotides match TRBD2. V lost 4 bases, J lost 4 bases, and 4 bases stayed unmatched. This CDR3 is 14 amino acids long. CDR1 SGDLS and CDR2 YYNGEE come from the germline V gene. The CDR3 region is CASSPAGGLETQYF. The CDR3 nucleotides read TGTGCCAGCAGCCCAGCGGGGGGGTTAGAGACCCAGTACTTC.

The chain links TRBV6-5 to TRBJ2-7, with D possibly matching TRBD1 (6 bases). The ends were cut back, 6 bases at V and 3 bases at J, with 9 bases in the middle. The CDR3 covers 12 residues. CDR1 MNHEY and CDR2 SVGAGI come from the germline V gene. Written as DNA, the CDR3 is TGTGCCAGCAGAGGACAGTTCTACGAGCAGTACTTC. This gives the protein CASRGQFYEQYF.

The CDR3, as DNA: TGCGCCAGCAGCTTCATAGGCTCTGGAAACACCATATATTTT. Amino acids: CASSFIGSGNTIYF. The V and J genes are TRBV4-1 and TRBJ1-3, with D hard to call. Between the trimmed V and J ends, which lost 5 bases and 0 bases, there was a span of 8 bases. CDR3 length equals 14 residues. Germline CDR1 is MGHRA and CDR2 is YSYEKL.

The genes are TRBV12-5 and TRBJ1-2; 7 bases fit TRBD1. The V and J ends lost 5 bases and 4 bases, in that order; junction bases with no gene match: 7. There are 14 residues in the CDR3. From germline, CDR1 is LGHNT and CDR2 FRNRAP. CDR3 nucleotide sequence: TGTGCTAGTGGTCTACCGGGACAGAGCTATGGCTACACCTTC. This translates into CASGLPGQSYGYTF.

This clone was counted a single time. The chain carries TRBV18 and TRBJ2-6; maybe TRBD2 (6 bases). Trimming cost V 6 bases and J 1 base, with 16 bases left between them. CDR3 length: 17 residues. The germline CDR1 and CDR2 sequences are KGHSH and LQKENI. In DNA, the CDR3 is TGTGCCAGCTCGAGCGGAGGGTCGGGATCTGGGGCCAACGTCCTGACTTTC. It is translated as CASSSGGSGSGANVLTF.

The chain has TRBV10-3 and TRBJ1-1; D is unresolved. Germline loops: CDR1 ENHRY, CDR2 SYGVKD. The CDR3 runs to 11 residues. The V end lost 6 bases, the J end lost 6 bases, and 8 bases lay between the germline ends. The CDR3 DNA is TGTGCCATCAGGCAACTCTCTGAAGCTTTCTTT. Its protein is CAIRQLSEAFF.

V and J are TRBV30 and TRBJ2-5; perhaps TRBD2 as D (5 bases). The J call is doubtful: the DNA matches TRBJ2-7 better. Germline V gene lookup returns CDR1 GTSNPN and CDR2 SVGIG (reference sequence). CDR3 size: 11 residues. CDR3 nucleotide sequence: TGTGCCTGGACGGGATCTTACGAGCAGTACTTC. This translates into CAWTGSYEQYF.

This chain uses TRBV5-4 with TRBJ1-1; TRBD1 agrees at 7 bases. The CDR3 runs 15 residues. The V gene's germline CDR1 is SGHNT and CDR2 YYREEE (reference sequence). V shed 3 bases, J shed 0 bases, and the junction held 5 bases outside the gene matches. CDR3 region: CASSSLGQLNTEAFF. In nucleotides, the CDR3 is TGTGCCAGCAGCTCCCTGGGACAGTTGAACACTGAAGCTTTCTTT.

The chain carries TRBV19 and TRBJ2-7; D call uncertain. V was pared by 2 bases and J by 2 bases, with 13 bases between. Germline V gene sequence: CDR1 LNHDA, CDR2 SQIVND (reference sequence). There are 15 residues in the CDR3. The chain's CDR3 is CASSITDGGPYEQYF. The DNA of the CDR3 is TGTGCCAGTAGTATAACGGACGGTGGCCCCTACGAGCAGTACTTC.

In this sample, this clone turned up once. This sequence joins TRBV18 and TRBJ1-5; perhaps TRBD1 as D (5 bases). In germline, CDR1 is KGHSH, CDR2 LQKENI. Trimming took 0 bases from V and 0 from J, leaving 9 bases between them. The CDR3 extends over 16 amino acids. CDR3 protein: CASSPPGGTSNQPQHF. The CDR3 DNA reads TGTGCCAGCTCACCACCGGGAGGGACTAGCAATCAGCCCCAGCATTTT.

The chain employs TRBV15 and TRBJ2-7, with a possible D match to TRBD2 (7 bases). Trimming removed 8 bases at V and 6 bases at J, with 20 bases between. The CDR3 totals 14 residues. Germline V gives CDR1 LNHNV, CDR2 YYDKDF (reference sequence). The CDR3 DNA reads as TGTGCCACCCTCTCGGGGGCGGGAGCCTCCGAGCAGTACTTC. It specifies CATLSGAGASEQYF.

This chain joins TRBV19 and TRBJ1-2; 7 positions match TRBD1. The CDR3 totals 15 residues. The V gene end was trimmed by 5 bases and the J gene end by 1 base; junction bases not matched to a gene: 7. The germline gives CDR1 LNHDA, CDR2 SQIVND (reference sequence). CDR3 nucleotides: TGTGCCAGTAGTCCTACAGGGGCCCTTAACTATGGCTACACCTTC. Translating gives CASSPTGALNYGYTF.

The CDR3 sequence is CSARGPGAAFF. The DNA of the CDR3 is TGCAGTGCTAGGGGTCCGGGGGCAGCTTTCTTT. The chain combines TRBV20-1 with TRBJ1-1; D is perhaps TRBD1 (6 bases). The V end was cut by 3 bases, the J end by 10 bases, with 12 bases between. The CDR3 extends over 11 amino acids. CDR1 and CDR2 from the germline V gene are DFQATT and SNEGSKA (reference sequence).

The CDR3 loop is CASSINEKLFF. CDR3 in DNA: TGTGCCAGTAGTATTAATGAAAAACTGTTTTTT. The chain employs TRBV19 and TRBJ1-4, with D uncertain. The CDR3 loop spans 11 amino acids. Germline-derived CDR1 and CDR2 are LNHDA and SQIVND (reference sequence). Between the trimmed V and J ends, which lost 3 bases and 4 bases, there was a span of 0 bases.